These T cell receptor beta chains were read from a single sample in a study of blood T cell repertoires in COVID-19. Assay used: immunoSEQ multiplex PCR; TCRdb lists only in-frame clones, some missing. The table lists tens of thousands of clones, roughly 90% of them singletons. What was sequenced was peripheral blood. The receptors were sampled from an elderly woman in a cohort sampled during active or convalescent COVID-19. Both conserved end residues are part of each CDR3. A D gene is named only where the DNA matches it firmly. Size values are once, few and many counts, or a class for expanded clones, and some rows have none.

size: NA; V: TRBV5-1; D: NA; J: TRBJ1-6; DNA: TGCGCCAGCAGCTTGGGCCAGGGTCTTTCACCCCTCCACTTT; CDR3: CASSLGQGLSPLHF
size: NA; V: TRBV5-1; D: NA; J: TRBJ1-3; DNA: TGCGCCAGCAGCTTGGGTCCTGGGAGCTCTGGAAACACCATATATTTT; CDR3: CASSLGPGSSGNTIYF
size: NA; V: TRBV7-6; D: TRBD1; J: TRBJ2-5; DNA: TGTGCCAGCAGCTTAGCCTCTGGGGGACAGGGTCAAGAGACCCAGTACTTC; CDR3: CASSLASGGQGQETQYF
size: NA; V: TRBV7-3; D: NA; J: TRBJ2-7; DNA: TGTGCCAGCAGCTTAAACGGCTACGAGCAGTACTTC; CDR3: CASSLNGYEQYF
size: NA; V: TRBV27; D: TRBD2; J: TRBJ2-3; DNA: TGTGCCAGCAGCCTGAAGTTGGGACTAGCGGCCGATACGCAGTATTTT; CDR3: CASSLKLGLAADTQYF
size: NA; V: TRBV5-1; D: TRBD2; J: TRBJ2-7; DNA: TGCGCCAGCAGCCCAGGCGGGGGGGTCGACGAGCAGTACTTC; CDR3: CASSPGGGVDEQYF
size: NA; V: TRBV19; D: NA; J: TRBJ1-4; DNA: TGTGCCAGTAGTTCCCCGGGAGAAAAACTGTTTTTT; CDR3: CASSSPGEKLFF
size: NA; V: TRBV5-1; D: NA; J: TRBJ2-5; DNA: TGCGCCAGCAGCCCACCAGGGGTCTCAGAGACCCAGTACTTC; CDR3: CASSPPGVSETQYF
size: once; V: TRBV10-2; D: NA; J: TRBJ1-2; DNA: TGCGCCAGCAGTGAGTGGCGCCCTTTAGCGCCTAACTATGGCTACACCTTC; CDR3: CASSEWRPLAPNYGYTF
size: NA; V: TRBV5-6; D: NA; J: TRBJ2-1; DNA: TGTGCCAGCAGCTCGATCGCTCGACAGTCCCGGACGAACAATGAGCAGTTCTTC; CDR3: CASSSIARQSRTNNEQFF
size: NA; V: TRBV6-2/TRBV6-3; D: NA; J: TRBJ2-5; DNA: TGTGCCAGCAGTTCTCCTCCTGGGGGGTACCAAGAGACCCAGTACTTC; CDR3: CASSSPPGGYQETQYF
size: NA; V: TRBV5-1; D: NA; J: TRBJ1-3; DNA: TGCGCCAGCAGCCCGGACCCACAGGTTTTAGGAAACACCATATATTTT; CDR3: CASSPDPQVLGNTIYF
size: once; V: TRBV10-3; D: NA; J: TRBJ2-7; DNA: TGTGCCATCAGTGGGTGGGCAGAACCATACGAGCAGTACTTC; CDR3: CAISGWAEPYEQYF
size: NA; V: TRBV6-6; D: TRBD1; J: TRBJ1-2; DNA: TGTGCCAGCAGTTCGACAGGGGGCGACTATGGCTACACCTTC; CDR3: CASSSTGGDYGYTF
size: NA; V: TRBV2; D: TRBD1; J: TRBJ1-5; DNA: TGTGCCAGCAGTGTGGGACAGGGCAGTCAGCCCCAGCATTTT; CDR3: CASSVGQGSQPQHF
size: NA; V: TRBV10-2; D: NA; J: TRBJ1-1; DNA: TGCGCCAGCAGTGATCTTGGGAGGAACACTGAAGCTTTCTTT; CDR3: CASSDLGRNTEAFF
size: NA; V: TRBV13; D: TRBD2; J: TRBJ2-2; DNA: TGTGCCAGCAGCATACAGGGACTAGCGGGAGCCGGCACCGGGGAGCTGTTTTTT; CDR3: CASSIQGLAGAGTGELFF
size: NA; V: TRBV6-2/TRBV6-3; D: TRBD1; J: TRBJ1-1; DNA: TGTGCCAGCAGTGCGACTAGACAGGGCTTAGAAGCTTTCTTT; CDR3: CASSATRQGLEAFF
size: NA; V: TRBV18; D: NA; J: TRBJ1-1; DNA: TGTGCCAGCTCTGCGGCGGTGAACACTGAAGCTTTCTTT; CDR3: CASSAAVNTEAFF
size: NA; V: TRBV2; D: NA; J: TRBJ2-5; DNA: TGTGCCAGCAGTGATCGGGGAGGAGAGACCCAGTACTTC; CDR3: CASSDRGGETQYF
size: NA; V: TRBV3-1/TRBV3-2; D: NA; J: TRBJ1-2; DNA: TGTGCCAGCAGCTACTTTCCGGATAGAGGGGGCTACACCTTC; CDR3: CASSYFPDRGGYTF
size: once; V: TRBV9; D: TRBD2; J: TRBJ2-1; DNA: TGTGCCAGCAGCACACGGACTAGCGGGAGTGGGTCCTACAATGAGCAGTTCTTC; CDR3: CASSTRTSGSGSYNEQFF
size: NA; V: TRBV25-1; D: TRBD1; J: TRBJ1-6; DNA: TGTGCCAGCGCCGGGACAGACTCACCACCCCTCCACTTT; CDR3: CASAGTDSPPLHF
size: NA; V: TRBV11-2; D: NA; J: TRBJ2-6; DNA: TGTGCCAGCAGCCCTGGGGGCGCTGGGGCCAACGTCCTGACTTTC; CDR3: CASSPGGAGANVLTF
size: NA; V: TRBV7-9; D: NA; J: TRBJ2-3; DNA: TGTGCCAGCAGCTTAGTCGTTGTTGCAGGCCCCAGCACAGATACGCAGTATTTT; CDR3: CASSLVVVAGPSTDTQYF
size: NA; V: TRBV30; D: NA; J: TRBJ2-7; DNA: TGTGCCTGGACGGGTAGGGGGGGCTCCTACGAGCAGTACTTC; CDR3: CAWTGRGGSYEQYF
size: NA; V: TRBV29-1; D: NA; J: TRBJ2-5; DNA: TGCAGCGTTGGGCGGCCCGGGGCCCAGTACTTC; CDR3: CSVGRPGAQYF
size: NA; V: TRBV3-1/TRBV3-2; D: TRBD1; J: TRBJ1-1; DNA: TGTGCCAGCAGCCATATGACAGGGATGAACACTGAAGCTTTCTTT; CDR3: CASSHMTGMNTEAFF
size: NA; V: TRBV11-3; D: TRBD2; J: TRBJ2-3; DNA: TGTGCCAGCAGCCGCGGGAGGGTAAGCACAGATACGCAGTATTTT; CDR3: CASSRGRVSTDTQYF
size: NA; V: TRBV10-1; D: TRBD2; J: TRBJ2-1; DNA: TGCGCCAGCAGTGTGGCTAGCGGGAGTTCCTACAATGAGCAGTTCTTC; CDR3: CASSVASGSSYNEQFF
size: NA; V: TRBV7-9; D: NA; J: TRBJ2-1; DNA: TGTGCCAGCAGCTTAGACGGAGGGGGCGCGAGTAAGTTCTTC; CDR3: CASSLDGGGASKFF
size: NA; V: TRBV29-1; D: TRBD1; J: TRBJ2-1; DNA: TGCAGCGCCGAGAGGGACAGGCTTGGGTATGAGCAGTTCTTC; CDR3: CSAERDRLGYEQFF
size: NA; V: TRBV28; D: NA; J: TRBJ1-2; DNA: TGTGCCAGCAGCCGCCCAGGGGAGTATGGCTACACCTTC; CDR3: CASSRPGEYGYTF
size: NA; V: TRBV19; D: NA; J: TRBJ2-3; DNA: TGTGCCAGTAGTCCCTCGGACTACACAGATACGCAGTATTTT; CDR3: CASSPSDYTDTQYF
size: NA; V: TRBV9; D: NA; J: TRBJ1-3; DNA: TGTGCCAGCAGCGTATCGAGCTTCTCTGGAAACACCATATATTTT; CDR3: CASSVSSFSGNTIYF
size: NA; V: TRBV6-6; D: NA; J: TRBJ1-2; DNA: TGTGCCAGCACCCCTCCTGGGCAGGTATATGGCTACACCTTC; CDR3: CASTPPGQVYGYTF
size: once; V: TRBV30; D: TRBD1; J: TRBJ1-1; DNA: TGTGCCTGGAGTGCACAGAGATGGGCAACAGGGGTAGCAATGAACACTGAAGCTTTCTTT; CDR3: CAWSAQRWATGVAMNTEAFF
size: NA; V: TRBV23-1; D: NA; J: TRBJ1-2; DNA: TGCGCCAGCAGTCAGGGGGCCAAGACCTATGGCTACACCTTC; CDR3: CASSQGAKTYGYTF
size: NA; V: TRBV7-2; D: TRBD2; J: TRBJ2-1; DNA: TGTGCCAGCAGCCAGACTAGCAGCAATGAGCAGTTCTTC; CDR3: CASSQTSSNEQFF
size: few; V: TRBV1; D: NA; J: TRBJ2-2; DNA: TGCACCAGCAGCCGGAGCGAGGGTCCCGGGGAGCTGTTTTTT; CDR3: CTSSRSEGPGELFF
size: NA; V: TRBV7-9; D: NA; J: TRBJ1-2; DNA: TGTGCCAGCAGCTTAAGTGTGGAGGACGTCTATGGCTACACCTTC; CDR3: CASSLSVEDVYGYTF
size: NA; V: TRBV6-5; D: NA; J: TRBJ1-3; DNA: TGTGCCAGCAGTTACTCGTATACAGCAGGAAACACCATATATTTT; CDR3: CASSYSYTAGNTIYF
size: few; V: TRBV20-1; D: NA; J: TRBJ1-3; DNA: TGCAGTGCTAGTAATCGGAACAGGGAAGGCAACACCATATATTTT; CDR3: CSASNRNREGNTIYF
size: NA; V: TRBV7-9; D: TRBD1; J: TRBJ1-1; DNA: TGTGCCAGCAGCTTTGTACAGGGGGACACTGAAGCTTTCTTT; CDR3: CASSFVQGDTEAFF
size: NA; V: TRBV19; D: NA; J: TRBJ1-1; DNA: TGTGCCAGTAGTATAGACGGTTTAACTGAAGCTTTCTTT; CDR3: CASSIDGLTEAFF
size: NA; V: TRBV4-3; D: TRBD2; J: TRBJ2-1; DNA: TGCGCCAGCAGCCAGGAAAGCGGGAGGGCCGTGAGTTACAATGAGCAGTTCTTC; CDR3: CASSQESGRAVSYNEQFF
size: once; V: TRBV5-1; D: NA; J: TRBJ2-3; DNA: TGCGCCAGCAGCGGGGGGACCTCTAGCACAGATACGCAGTATTTT; CDR3: CASSGGTSSTDTQYF
size: NA; V: TRBV5-8; D: TRBD1; J: TRBJ2-5; DNA: TGTGCCAGCAGCTTGGATGGGACAGGGGGGTCGGAGACCCAGTACTTC; CDR3: CASSLDGTGGSETQYF
size: NA; V: TRBV10-2; D: NA; J: TRBJ2-5; DNA: TGCGCCAGCGGGGGGGCAAGGGAGACCCAGTACTTC; CDR3: CASGGARETQYF
size: NA; V: TRBV6-5; D: NA; J: TRBJ2-7; DNA: TGTGCCAGCAGTTCCCCGGTTCAGGGGCGAAACGAGCAGTACTTC; CDR3: CASSSPVQGRNEQYF
size: once; V: TRBV10-2; D: TRBD1; J: TRBJ1-2; DNA: TGCGCCAGCAGTGAGCCCGGACAGGTTGGGGGCTATGGCTACACCTTC; CDR3: CASSEPGQVGGYGYTF
size: NA; V: TRBV29-1; D: NA; J: TRBJ2-7; DNA: TGCAGCGTGGGTGGGGGGGGCCTTAGCTCCTACGAGCAGTACTTC; CDR3: CSVGGGGLSSYEQYF
size: NA; V: TRBV10-3; D: TRBD1; J: TRBJ2-1; DNA: TGTGCCATCAGTCTCCGACAGGGGGCCGAAAATGAGCAGTTCTTC; CDR3: CAISLRQGAENEQFF
size: NA; V: TRBV6-5; D: NA; J: TRBJ2-5; DNA: TGTGCCAGCCGGCTAGCGTACCAAGAGACCCAGTACTTC; CDR3: CASRLAYQETQYF
size: NA; V: TRBV7-9; D: TRBD2; J: TRBJ2-3; DNA: TGTGCCAGCAGCGCTAGCGCAAGCGGGAGTCTGGCAGATACGCAGTATTTT; CDR3: CASSASASGSLADTQYF